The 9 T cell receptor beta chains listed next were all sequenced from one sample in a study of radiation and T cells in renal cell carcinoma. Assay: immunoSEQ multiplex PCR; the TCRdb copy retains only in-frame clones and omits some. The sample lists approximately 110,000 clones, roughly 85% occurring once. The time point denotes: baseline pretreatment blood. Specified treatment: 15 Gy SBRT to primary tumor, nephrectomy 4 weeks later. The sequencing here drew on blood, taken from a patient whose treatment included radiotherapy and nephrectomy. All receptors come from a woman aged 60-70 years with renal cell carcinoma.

In DNA, the CDR3 is TGTGCCAGCAGCCAGGGGTCAGGACAGCCCCAGCATTTT. Amino acid sequence: CASSQGSGQPQHF. This chain links TRBV6-6 with TRBJ1-5, with D maybe TRBD1 (6 bases). V was trimmed by 6 bases and J by 7 bases, leaving 13 bases between them. Germline CDR1 and CDR2: MNHNY and SVGAGI (reference sequence). The CDR3 contains 13 residues.

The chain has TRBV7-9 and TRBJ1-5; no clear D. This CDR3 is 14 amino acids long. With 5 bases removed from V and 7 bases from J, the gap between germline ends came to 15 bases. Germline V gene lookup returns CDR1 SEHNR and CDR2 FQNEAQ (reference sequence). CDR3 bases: TGTGCCAGCAGCAAGAGTGAGGTCGGACAGCCCCAGCATTTT. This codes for CASSKSEVGQPQHF.

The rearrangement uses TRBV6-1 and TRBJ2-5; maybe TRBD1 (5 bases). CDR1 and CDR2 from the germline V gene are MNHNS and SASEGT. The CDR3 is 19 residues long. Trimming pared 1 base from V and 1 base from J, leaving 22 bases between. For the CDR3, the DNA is TGTGCCAGCAGTGAAGTCCAGTTGGGCTGGCAGGGCCGCCAAGAGACCCAGTACTTC. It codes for CASSEVQLGWQGRQETQYF.

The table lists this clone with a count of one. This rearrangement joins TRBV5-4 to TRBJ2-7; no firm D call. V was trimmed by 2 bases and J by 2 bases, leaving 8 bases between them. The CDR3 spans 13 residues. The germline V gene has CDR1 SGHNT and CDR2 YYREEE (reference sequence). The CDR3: CASSFPGAYEQYF. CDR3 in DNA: TGTGCCAGCAGCTTCCCGGGCGCCTACGAGCAGTACTTC.

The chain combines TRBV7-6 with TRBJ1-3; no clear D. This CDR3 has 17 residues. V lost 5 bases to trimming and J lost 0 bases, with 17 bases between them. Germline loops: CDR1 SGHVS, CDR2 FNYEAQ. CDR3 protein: CASSRRSDGNSGNTIYF. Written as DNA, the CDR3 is TGTGCCAGCAGCCGACGATCGGACGGAAACTCTGGAAACACCATATATTTT. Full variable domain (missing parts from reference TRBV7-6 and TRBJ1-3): GAGVSQSPRYKVTKRGQDVALRCDPISGHVSLYWYRQALGQGPEFLTYFNYEAQQDKSGLPNDRFSAERPEGSISTLTIQRTEQRDSAMYRCASSRRSDGNSGNTIYFGEGSWLTVV.

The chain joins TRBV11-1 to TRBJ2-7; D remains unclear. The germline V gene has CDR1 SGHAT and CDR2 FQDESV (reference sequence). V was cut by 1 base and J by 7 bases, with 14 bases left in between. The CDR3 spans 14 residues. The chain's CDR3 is CASSLGPALGEQYF. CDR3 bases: TGTGCCAGCAGCTTAGGCCCTGCCCTAGGGGAGCAGTACTTC.

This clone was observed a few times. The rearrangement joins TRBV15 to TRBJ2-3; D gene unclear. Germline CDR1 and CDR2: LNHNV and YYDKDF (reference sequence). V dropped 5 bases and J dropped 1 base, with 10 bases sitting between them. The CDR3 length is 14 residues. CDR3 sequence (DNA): TGTGCCACCAGCGTCCCCCACCGCACAGATACGCAGTATTTT. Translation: CATSVPHRTDTQYF. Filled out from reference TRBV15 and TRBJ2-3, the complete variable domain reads DAMVIQNPRYQVTQFGKPVTLSCSQTLNHNVMYWYQQKSSQAPKLLFHYYDKDFNNEADTPDNFQSRRPNTSFCFLDIRSPGLGDTAMYLCATSVPHRTDTQYFGPGTRLTVL.

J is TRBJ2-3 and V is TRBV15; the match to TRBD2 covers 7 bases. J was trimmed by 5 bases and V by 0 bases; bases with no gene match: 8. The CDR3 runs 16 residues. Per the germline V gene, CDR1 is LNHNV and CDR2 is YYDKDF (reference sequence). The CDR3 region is CATSREGRGDGDTQYF. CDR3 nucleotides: TGTGCCACCAGCAGAGAGGGGAGGGGTGATGGAGATACGCAGTATTTT.

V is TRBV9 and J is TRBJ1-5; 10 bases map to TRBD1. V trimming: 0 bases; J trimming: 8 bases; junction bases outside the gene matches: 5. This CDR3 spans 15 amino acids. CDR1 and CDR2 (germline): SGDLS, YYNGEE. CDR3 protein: CASSVDGQGDEPQHF. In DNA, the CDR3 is TGTGCCAGCAGCGTAGACGGACAGGGGGATGAGCCCCAGCATTTT. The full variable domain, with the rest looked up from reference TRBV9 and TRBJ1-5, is DSGVTQTPKHLITATGQRVTLRCSPRSGDLSVYWYQQSLDQGLQFLIQYYNGEERAKGNILERFSAQQFPDLHSELNLSSLELGDSALYFCASSVDGQGDEPQHFGDGTRLSIL.